This T cell receptor beta chain was captured in a study of memory CD4+ T cells and cytomegalovirus serostatus. Trimming shortened V by 0 bases and J by 6 bases, and 15 bases separated the two germline ends. The CDR3 covers 15 residues. The germline gives CDR1 SGHDT, CDR2 YYEEEE. Data came from immunoSEQ multiplex PCR; TCRdb stores just in-frame clones and leaves some out. The data show more than 40,000 clones, with about 79% seen just once and roughly 6.5% held by the top ten. Single viable CD3+CD4+CD8-CD45RO+ cells were sorted as the memory CD4+ T cells. CMV serostatus came from serum IgG against pp150, pp28, p38, p52. After thawing, CD4+ T cells were positively selected.

This clonotype was obtained from an adult in good health and CMV-seronegative. This chain uses TRBV5-6 with TRBJ1-1; tentatively, D is TRBD1 (5 bases). Sequenced material: memory CD4+ T cells from blood. CDR3 residues: CASSLGAGRGAEAFF. The CDR3 nucleotides are TGTGCCAGCAGCTTGGGGGCAGGGCGCGGGGCTGAAGCTTTCTTT.